Detailed here is one TCR beta chain. As processed by the authors: Amplified reference gene primers provided the basis for estimating nucleated cell counts. Method: immunoSEQ multiplex PCR; TCRdb's copy keeps in-frame clones and lacks some. V, J and clone size are taken as reported in that table, and D and trimming were inferred from the DNA itself. The sample lists about 78,000 clones, 90% seen once, with around 1% in the top ten. The CDR3 is 14 amino acids. Per germline, CDR1 SGDLS and CDR2 YYNGEE. The V gene lost 4 bases and the J gene lost 5 bases, with 15 bases spanning the gap. The sample comes from a study of blood T cell repertoires in COVID-19. Study background: Spain, Italy and the United States supplied samples that represented acute and convalescent COVID-19. Sources were T cells, B-cell-depleted T cells, or PBMCs; the material itself was cDNA or gDNA.

The chain is built from TRBV9 and TRBJ2-5, with a weak D call TRBD2 (5 bases). The clonotype was recovered from a woman in her 50s in a cohort sampled during active COVID-19. Input material: peripheral blood. The DNA for the CDR3 is TGTGCCAGCAGCAAAACGTTCGGGGTGGAGACCCAGTACTTC. As protein: CASSKTFGVETQYF. Drawing the rest from reference TRBV9 and TRBJ2-5, the complete variable domain is DSGVTQTPKHLITATGQRVTLRCSPRSGDLSVYWYQQSLDQGLQFLIQYYNGEERAKGNILERFSAQQFPDLHSELNLSSLELGDSALYFCASSKTFGVETQYFGPGTRLLVL.